The 11 T cell receptor beta chains listed next were all sequenced from one sample in a study of blood T cell repertoires in COVID-19. TCRdb's copy holds only in-frame clones and misses some; the assay was immunoSEQ multiplex PCR. The sample shows some 46,000 clones, around 88% of them seen only once. Sequencing was carried out using peripheral blood. Receptors were obtained from a woman of 80 years or more with acute or convalescent COVID-19.

This chain joins TRBV4-2 and TRBJ2-1, with 9 positions matching TRBD2. The V gene's germline CDR1 is LGHNA and CDR2 YNFKEQ. CDR3 length: 16 amino acids. Trimming cost V 0 bases and J 7 bases; bases outside gene matches: 7. This chain's CDR3 is CASSQEGTAGGNEQFF. In DNA form, the CDR3 reads TGTGCCAGCAGCCAAGAGGGTACAGCGGGGGGTAATGAGCAGTTCTTC.

The chain has TRBV7-8 and TRBJ1-5, with unresolved D. This CDR3 contains 13 residues. Germline loops: CDR1 SGHVS, CDR2 FQNEAQ. Trimming took off 5 bases at V and 6 bases at J, with 11 bases between the two ends. CDR3 sequence: CASSEFSVQPQHF. Written as DNA, the CDR3 is TGTGCCAGCAGCGAGTTCTCGGTTCAGCCCCAGCATTTT.

V and J are TRBV7-8 and TRBJ1-1; unclear D gene. This CDR3 is built from 14 residues. CDR1 is SGHVS and CDR2 is FQNEAQ in the germline V gene. Trimming stripped 5 bases from V and 5 bases from J, with 15 bases between. CDR3 bases: TGTGCCAGCAGCCTATACGGGGTACGGACTGAAGCTTTCTTT. Translating gives CASSLYGVRTEAFF.

V is TRBV12-5 and J is TRBJ2-1, with 7 bases aligning to TRBD2. V gave up 1 base and J gave up 0 bases; unmatched junction bases: 12. The germline V gene encodes CDR1 LGHNT and CDR2 FRNRAP. The CDR3 consists of 19 residues. DNA of the CDR3: TGTGCTAGTGGTTTGGACTCCAAGGGGCGGGGGAGCTCCTACAATGAGCAGTTCTTC. It yields the protein CASGLDSKGRGSSYNEQFF. Full variable domain (missing parts from reference TRBV12-5 and TRBJ2-1): DARVTQTPRHKVTEMGQEVTMRCQPILGHNTVFWYRQTMMQGLELLAYFRNRAPLDDSGMPKDRFSAEMPDATLATLKIQPSEPRDSAVYFCASGLDSKGRGSSYNEQFFGPGTRLTVL.

This chain connects TRBV6-6 to TRBJ2-1; TRBD1 might be the D (6 bases). Trimming removed 4 bases at V and 9 bases at J, with 16 bases between. The CDR3 has 14 amino acids. Germline loops: CDR1 MNHNY, CDR2 SVGAGI (reference sequence). The chain's CDR3 is CASSLPQGIGEQFF. CDR3 bases: TGTGCCAGCAGTTTACCGCAGGGGATCGGTGAGCAGTTCTTC.

This chain links TRBV6-6 with TRBJ2-1; the D is unclear. This CDR3 region has 14 residues. Looked up from germline, CDR1 is MNHNY and CDR2 is SVGAGI (reference sequence). The V and J ends lost 6 bases and 6 bases respectively, with 15 bases between them. The CDR3 coding sequence is TGTGCCAGCAGCCCTAGGATCCCTCTCAATGAGCAGTTCTTC. Translation: CASSPRIPLNEQFF.

The chain couples TRBV6-2 or TRBV6-3 to TRBJ2-3; D is uncertain. Trimming left V 6 bases short and J 2 bases short, with 15 bases between. The CDR3 has 15 residues. CDR1 MNHEY and CDR2 SVGEGT come from the germline V gene. DNA for the CDR3: TGTGCCAGCAGCTTCATGGAGCGAATCACAGATACGCAGTATTTT. Translated: CASSFMERITDTQYF.

This rearrangement joins TRBV11-2 to TRBJ1-6; tentatively, D is TRBD1 (6 bases). Deletions cut 2 bases from V and 5 bases from J, with 7 bases between. This CDR3 is 14 amino acids long. CDR1 SGHAT and CDR2 FQNNGV come from the germline V gene. The CDR3 nucleotides are TGTGCCAGCAGCTTACGACAGGATAATTCACCCCTCCACTTT. Its translation: CASSLRQDNSPLHF.

This clone has only one observation. The genes are TRBV14 and TRBJ2-6; possible D gene TRBD2, 6 bases. This CDR3 has 13 residues. Germline CDR1 is SGHDN and CDR2 is FVKESK. Trimming took off 5 bases at V and 12 bases at J, with 14 bases between the two ends. The CDR3 bases are TGTGCCAGCAGCTCGCACCTCGGGAGCGTCCTGACTTTC. This encodes CASSSHLGSVLTF.

The CDR3 nucleotides read TGTGCCAGCAGCTTATCGGTCGGGGGAGGTACAGATACGCAGTATTTT. It specifies CASSLSVGGGTDTQYF. The rearrangement uses TRBV11-2 and TRBJ2-3; tentative D call: TRBD2 (6 bases). Germline CDR1 reads SGHAT; CDR2 reads FQNNGV. V dropped 2 bases and J dropped 3 bases, with 15 bases sitting between them. The CDR3 has 16 residues.

The chain employs TRBV6-5 and TRBJ1-1; D not certain. V lost 4 bases and J 6 bases, leaving 21 bases between the germline ends. CDR1 and CDR2 from the germline V gene are MNHEY and SVGAGI. CDR3 length: 16 amino acids. In DNA, the CDR3 is TGTGCCAGCAGTTCAATAATGTCGGGGTCGGAGTCTGAAGCTTTCTTT. It encodes CASSSIMSGSESEAFF.